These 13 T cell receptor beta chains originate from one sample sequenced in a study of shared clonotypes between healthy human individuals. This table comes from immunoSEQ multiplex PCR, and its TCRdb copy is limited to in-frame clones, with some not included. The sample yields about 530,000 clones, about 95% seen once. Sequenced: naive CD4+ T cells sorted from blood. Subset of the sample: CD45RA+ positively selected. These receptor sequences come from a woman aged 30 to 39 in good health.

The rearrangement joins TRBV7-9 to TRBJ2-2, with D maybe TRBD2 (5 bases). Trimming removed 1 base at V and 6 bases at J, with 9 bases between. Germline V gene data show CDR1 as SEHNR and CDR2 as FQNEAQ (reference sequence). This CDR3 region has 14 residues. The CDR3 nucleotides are TGTGCCAGCAGCTTAGTGGAGGATGCCGGGGAGCTGTTTTTT. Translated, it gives CASSLVEDAGELFF.

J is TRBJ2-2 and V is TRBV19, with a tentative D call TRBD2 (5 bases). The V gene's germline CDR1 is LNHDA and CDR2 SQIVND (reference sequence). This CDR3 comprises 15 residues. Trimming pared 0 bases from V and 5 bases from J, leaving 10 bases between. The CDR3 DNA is TGTGCCAGTAGTATAGATCTCCCGGGAACCGGGGAGCTGTTTTTT. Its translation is CASSIDLPGTGELFF.

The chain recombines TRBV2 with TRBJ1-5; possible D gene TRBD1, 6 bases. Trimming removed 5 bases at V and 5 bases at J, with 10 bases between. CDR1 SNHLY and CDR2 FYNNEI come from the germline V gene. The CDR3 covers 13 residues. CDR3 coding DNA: TGTGCCAGCAGTACACAGGGTTATCAGCCCCAGCATTTT. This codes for CASSTQGYQPQHF.

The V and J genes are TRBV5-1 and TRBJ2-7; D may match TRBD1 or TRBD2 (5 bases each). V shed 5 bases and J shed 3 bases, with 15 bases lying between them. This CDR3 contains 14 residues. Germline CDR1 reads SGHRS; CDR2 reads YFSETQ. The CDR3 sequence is CASRAAGTNYEQYF. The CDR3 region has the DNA TGCGCCAGCAGGGCGGCCGGGACCAACTACGAGCAGTACTTC.

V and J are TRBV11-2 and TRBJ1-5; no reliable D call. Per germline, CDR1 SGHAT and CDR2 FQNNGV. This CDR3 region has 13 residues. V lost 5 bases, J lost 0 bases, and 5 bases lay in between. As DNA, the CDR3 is TGTGCCAGCAGCAAGTATAGCAATCAGCCCCAGCATTTT. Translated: CASSKYSNQPQHF.

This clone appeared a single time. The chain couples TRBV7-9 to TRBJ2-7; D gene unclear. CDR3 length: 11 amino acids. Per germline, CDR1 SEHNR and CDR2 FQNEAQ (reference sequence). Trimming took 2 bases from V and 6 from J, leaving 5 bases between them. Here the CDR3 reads CASSLWSEQYF. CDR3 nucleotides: TGTGCCAGCAGCTTATGGAGCGAGCAGTACTTC.

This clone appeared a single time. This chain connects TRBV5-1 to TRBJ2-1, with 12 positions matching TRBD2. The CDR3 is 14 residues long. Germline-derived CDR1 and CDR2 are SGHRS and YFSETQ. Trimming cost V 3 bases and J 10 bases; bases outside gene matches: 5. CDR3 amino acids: CASSSLAGGGEQFF. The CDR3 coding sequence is TGCGCCAGCAGCTCACTAGCGGGAGGTGGGGAGCAGTTCTTC.

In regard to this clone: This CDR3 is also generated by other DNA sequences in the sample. The CDR3 DNA reads TGTGCCAGCAGTTTAGGATATACGCAGTATTTT. It specifies CASSLGYTQYF. The chain has TRBV27 and TRBJ2-3; D is ambiguous. V was cut by 2 bases and J by 7 bases, with 4 bases left in between. Germline V gene lookup returns CDR1 MNHEY and CDR2 SMNVEV (reference sequence). The CDR3 has 11 residues.

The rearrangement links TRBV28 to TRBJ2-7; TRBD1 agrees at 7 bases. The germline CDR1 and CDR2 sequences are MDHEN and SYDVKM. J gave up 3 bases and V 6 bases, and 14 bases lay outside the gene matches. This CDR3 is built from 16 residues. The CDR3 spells CASRTQSGQPSYEQYF. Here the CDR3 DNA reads TGTGCCAGCAGGACGCAGTCGGGACAGCCTAGCTACGAGCAGTACTTC. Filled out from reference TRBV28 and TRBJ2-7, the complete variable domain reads DVKVTQSSRYLVKRTGEKVFLECVQDMDHENMFWYRQDPGLGLRLIYFSYDVKMKEKGDIPEGYSVSREKKERFSLILESASTNQTSMYLCASRTQSGQPSYEQYFGPGTRLTVT.

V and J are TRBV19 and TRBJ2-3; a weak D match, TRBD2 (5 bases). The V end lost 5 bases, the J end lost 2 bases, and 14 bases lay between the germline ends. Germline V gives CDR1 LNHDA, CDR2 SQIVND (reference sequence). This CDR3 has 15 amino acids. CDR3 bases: TGTGCCAGTAGTCCCCTTGCGGGTAACACAGATACGCAGTATTTT. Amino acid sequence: CASSPLAGNTDTQYF.

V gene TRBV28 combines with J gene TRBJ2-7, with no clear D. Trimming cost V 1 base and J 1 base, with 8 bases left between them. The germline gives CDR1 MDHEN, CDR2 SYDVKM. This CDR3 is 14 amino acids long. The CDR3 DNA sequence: TGTGCCAGCAGTTTATACAAAGCATCCTACGAGCAGTACTTC. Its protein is CASSLYKASYEQYF.

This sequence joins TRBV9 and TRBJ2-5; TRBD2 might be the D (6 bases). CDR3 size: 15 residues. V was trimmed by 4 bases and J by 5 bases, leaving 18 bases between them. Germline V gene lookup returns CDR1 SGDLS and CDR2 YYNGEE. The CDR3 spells CASSPGTAGSETQYF. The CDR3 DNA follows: TGTGCCAGCAGCCCCGGGACTGCAGGTAGTGAGACCCAGTACTTC.

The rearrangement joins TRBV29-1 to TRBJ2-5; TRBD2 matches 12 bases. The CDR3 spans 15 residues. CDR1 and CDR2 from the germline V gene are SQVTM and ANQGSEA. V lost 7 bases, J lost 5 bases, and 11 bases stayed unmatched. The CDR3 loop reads CSAGRLAGEEETQYF. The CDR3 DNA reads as TGCAGCGCTGGGAGACTAGCGGGAGAGGAGGAGACCCAGTACTTC.